One and the same sample provided the 17 T cell receptor beta chains below, sequenced in a study of blood T cells in healthy people across ages. Together with a sample-barcoded 5' primer, a J-beta primer mix was included in a second PCR lasting roughly 6 to 12 cycles. TCRdb reprocessed the 5' RACE reads via MiXCR and lists one record per CDR3 protein. The table shows hundreds of thousands of distinct CDR3 sequences, with around 48% occurring only once. Source material: blood. Receptors originate from a young man in good health.

This chain connects TRBV5-1 to TRBJ1-4, with 9 bases lining up with TRBD1. With 4 bases clipped from V and 8 bases from J, the junction kept 9 bases outside the gene matches. This CDR3 is 15 amino acids long. The germline CDR1 and CDR2 sequences are SGHRS and YFSETQ. The chain's CDR3 is CASSPMTGGREKLFF. The CDR3 region has the DNA TGCGCCAGCAGCCCTATGACAGGGGGACGCGAAAAACTGTTTTTT. The variable domain in full, completed from reference TRBV5-1 and TRBJ1-4, reads KAGVTQTPRYLIKTRGQQVTLSCSPISGHRSVSWYQQTPGQGLQFLFEYFSETQRNKGNFPGRFSGRQFSNSRSEMNVSTLELGDSALYLCASSPMTGGREKLFFGSGTQLSVL.

CDR3 nucleotide sequence: TGTGCCAGCAGCCGATCGGGACAGTTCTATGGCTACACCTTC. Protein product: CASSRSGQFYGYTF. The rearrangement joins TRBV28 to TRBJ1-2, with 7 positions matching TRBD1. The CDR3 length is 14 residues. The germline V gene encodes CDR1 MDHEN and CDR2 SYDVKM. The V gene end was trimmed by 6 bases and the J gene end by 4 bases; junction bases not matched to a gene: 8.

This clonotype showed up just a few times. This rearrangement joins TRBV7-8 to TRBJ2-1, with D maybe TRBD2 (6 bases). CDR1 and CDR2 from the germline V gene are SGHVS and FQNEAQ. Trimming left V 2 bases short and J 4 bases short, with 18 bases between. The CDR3 is 17 residues long. CDR3 bases: TGTGCCAGCAGCTTAATTGGTGGCGGGGTTAAATACAATGAGCAGTTCTTC. Translating it yields CASSLIGGGVKYNEQFF.

The V and J genes are TRBV9 and TRBJ1-1, with D hard to call. Trimming pared 0 bases from V and 7 bases from J, leaving 13 bases between. The germline gives CDR1 SGDLS, CDR2 YYNGEE. The CDR3 loop spans 14 amino acids. Here the CDR3 DNA reads TGTGCCAGCAGCGTAGCTCCCCGGGGAGGTGAAGCTTTCTTT. It translates to CASSVAPRGGEAFF.

The V gene is TRBV5-1, the J gene TRBJ2-3, with 12 bases fitting TRBD2. The CDR3 is made up of 19 amino acids. The J segment lost 2 bases and the V segment lost 2 bases, leaving 12 bases of the junction unmatched. Germline V gives CDR1 SGHRS, CDR2 YFSETQ. CDR3 DNA: TGCGCCAGCAGCTTCGCTAGACTAGCGGGGGCCCTCTACACAGATACGCAGTATTTT. It codes for CASSFARLAGALYTDTQYF. The variable domain in full, with the rest retrieved from reference TRBV5-1 and TRBJ2-3, is KAGVTQTPRYLIKTRGQQVTLSCSPISGHRSVSWYQQTPGQGLQFLFEYFSETQRNKGNFPGRFSGRQFSNSRSEMNVSTLELGDSALYLCASSFARLAGALYTDTQYFGPGTRLTVL.

This clonotype turned up a few times. V usage is TRBV10-3 and J usage is TRBJ1-1, with D unresolved. V lost 2 bases to trimming and J lost 1 base, with 14 bases between them. Per the germline V gene, CDR1 is ENHRY and CDR2 is SYGVKD. The CDR3 consists of 16 residues. The CDR3 DNA sequence: TGTGCCATCAGTGAGGCCGCCCCCCGAGGGAACACTGAAGCTTTCTTT. Amino acid sequence: CAISEAAPRGNTEAFF.

V gene TRBV29-1 combines with J gene TRBJ2-1; a possible D gene is TRBD1 (5 bases). V was trimmed by 5 bases and J by 3 bases, leaving 14 bases between them. Germline CDR1 reads SQVTM; CDR2 reads ANQGSEA. The CDR3 totals 14 residues. The CDR3 DNA follows: TGCAGCGTTTCATACAGTCAGGGCTACAATGAGCAGTTCTTC. Its translation is CSVSYSQGYNEQFF.

This clonotype turned up a few times. The chain couples TRBV27 to TRBJ1-5, with D tentatively TRBD1 (6 bases). Germline V gene sequence: CDR1 MNHEY, CDR2 SMNVEV (reference sequence). The CDR3 is made up of 15 amino acids. The V gene lost 6 bases and the J gene lost 0 bases, with 12 bases spanning the gap. The CDR3 loop reads CASRPGGLSNQPQHF. In DNA form, the CDR3 reads TGTGCCAGCAGGCCCGGGGGGCTTAGCAATCAGCCCCAGCATTTT.

This rearrangement joins TRBV12-3 or TRBV12-4 to TRBJ2-3; 7 positions match TRBD2. The CDR3 has 17 residues. The trim removed 4 bases at V and 0 bases at J, leaving 10 bases unmatched. CDR3 sequence: CASSSGGTVRSTDTQYF. For the CDR3, the DNA is TGTGCCAGCAGTTCGGGGGGTACAGTCAGAAGCACAGATACGCAGTATTTT.

The chain links TRBV5-1 to TRBJ1-2; D is perhaps TRBD1 (5 bases). The CDR3 has 13 residues. The germline CDR1 and CDR2 sequences are SGHRS and YFSETQ. The V end was cut by 4 bases, the J end by 5 bases, with 12 bases between. CDR3 residues: CASSGQEGYGYTF. DNA of the CDR3: TGCGCCAGCAGCGGGCAAGAGGGGTATGGCTACACCTTC.

The V call is TRBV5-1, the J call TRBJ1-2; D call uncertain. The CDR3 is 11 amino acids. Germline V lookup: CDR1 SGHRS, CDR2 YFSETQ. The V end was cut by 4 bases, the J end by 1 base, with 2 bases between. The CDR3 reads CASSNNYGYTF. The CDR3 DNA follows: TGCGCCAGCAGCAATAACTATGGCTACACCTTC.

This rearrangement joins TRBV12-5 to TRBJ1-1; the D is unclear. V was clipped by 6 bases and J by 1 base, with 30 bases between them. Germline V gene data show CDR1 as LGHNT and CDR2 as FRNRAP. The CDR3 is 20 residues long. The CDR3 loop reads CASGFSGYETPPRGNTEAFF. In DNA, the CDR3 is TGTGCTAGTGGCTTTTCGGGATATGAGACACCTCCCCGTGGGAACACTGAAGCTTTCTTT.

This clonotype occurred a few times. The genes are TRBV6-2 or TRBV6-3 and TRBJ1-2; D unclear. V lost 7 bases and J lost 4, with 13 bases in between. The germline CDR1 and CDR2 sequences are MNHEY and SVGEGT. The CDR3 loop spans 13 amino acids. CDR3 bases: TGTGCCAGCATTGACCAAAGCTCCTATGGCTACACCTTC. Its protein is CASIDQSSYGYTF.

This clonotype was detected a few times. This chain links TRBV6-5 with TRBJ1-1; TRBD1 might be the D (5 bases). This CDR3 comprises 15 residues. V was cut by 6 bases and J by 0 bases, with 14 bases left in between. The germline V gene has CDR1 MNHEY and CDR2 SVGAGI. CDR3: CASRDGGLMNTEAFF. In nucleotides, the CDR3 is TGTGCCAGCAGGGACGGGGGGTTGATGAACACTGAAGCTTTCTTT.

This clonotype appeared many times. The chain employs TRBV24-1 and TRBJ2-3; D ambiguous. V lost 6 bases, J lost 4 bases, and 4 bases lay in between. The CDR3 covers 11 residues. Germline V CDR1 and CDR2: KGHDR, SFDVKD. The CDR3 DNA reads as TGTGCCACCAGTTTCGCAGATACGCAGTATTTT. It translates to CATSFADTQYF.

The chain recombines TRBV20-1 with TRBJ1-3; 7 positions agree with TRBD1. Trimming cost V 6 bases and J 4 bases; bases outside gene matches: 18. Germline lookup yields CDR1 DFQATT and CDR2 SNEGSKA (reference sequence). The CDR3 contains 17 residues. CDR3 nucleotide sequence: TGCAGTGCCAGGGGACAGCGCGGACTCGTGGGGGGAAACACCATATATTTT. It yields the protein CSARGQRGLVGGNTIYF.

This clonotype was seen only once. The chain joins TRBV3-1 to TRBJ2-1, with 10 bases identical to TRBD2. The CDR3 sequence is 17 residues long. From germline, CDR1 is LGHDT and CDR2 YNNKEL (reference sequence). Trimming removed 3 bases from V and 7 bases from J; junction bases left unmatched: 12. In nucleotides, the CDR3 is TGTGCCAGCAGCCATCTCGGACTAGCGGACCCCTGGAATGAGCAGTTCTTC. Amino acids: CASSHLGLADPWNEQFF.